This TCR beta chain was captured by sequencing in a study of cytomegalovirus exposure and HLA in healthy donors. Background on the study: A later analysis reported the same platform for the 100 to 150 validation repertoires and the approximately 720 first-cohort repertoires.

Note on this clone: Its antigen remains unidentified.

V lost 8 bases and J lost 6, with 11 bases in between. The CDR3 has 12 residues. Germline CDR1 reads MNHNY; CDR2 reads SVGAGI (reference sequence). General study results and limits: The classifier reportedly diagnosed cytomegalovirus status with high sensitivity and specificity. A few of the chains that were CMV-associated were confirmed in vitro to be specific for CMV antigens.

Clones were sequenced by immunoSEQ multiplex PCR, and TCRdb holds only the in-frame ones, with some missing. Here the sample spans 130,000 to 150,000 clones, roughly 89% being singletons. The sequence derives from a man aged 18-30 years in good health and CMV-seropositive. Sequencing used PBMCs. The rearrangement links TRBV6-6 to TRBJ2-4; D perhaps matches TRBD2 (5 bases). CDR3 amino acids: CASSRAANIQYF. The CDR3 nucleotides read TGTGCCAGCTCGAGGGCCGCAAACATTCAGTACTTC.